This T cell receptor beta chain was identified in a study of T cell changes during pregnancy in multiple sclerosis. This clone was detected only once. Clones were read by immunoSEQ multiplex PCR, and TCRdb kept only the in-frame ones, dropping some. The sample holds about 57,000 clones, roughly nine tenths seen once. V was pared by 0 bases and J by 9 bases, with 21 bases between. The CDR3 contains 17 residues. The germline gives CDR1 SGHDN, CDR2 FVKESK. Sequences were derived from CD4+ T cells from peripheral blood mononuclear cells, sampled before pregnancy. This TCR was sampled from a female donor with multiple sclerosis, enrolled in a pregnancy study. This rearrangement joins TRBV14 to TRBJ1-5; D possibly corresponds to TRBD1 (6 bases). CDR3 amino acids: CASSQDRGPTKYPPQHF. The CDR3 nucleotides read TGTGCCAGCAGCCAAGACAGGGGCCCGACCAAATACCCGCCCCAGCATTTT.